The present TCR beta chain was sequenced within a study of blood T cells in healthy people across ages. Whenever a sample was processed, at least 6.5 million PBMCs were isolated. Trimming removed 0 bases from V and 6 bases from J, with 12 bases in between. Per the germline V gene, CDR1 is SGHRS and CDR2 is YFSETQ. This CDR3 is 14 amino acids long. With a J-beta primer mix and a sample-barcoded 5' primer, a second PCR ran 7 to 11 cycles. TCRdb reprocessed the 5' RACE reads with MiXCR, giving one entry per CDR3 protein. The table includes more than 800,000 distinct CDR3 sequences, 29% detected once. The sample was blood. The sequence was obtained from a woman of 80 years or more in good health. The J gene is TRBJ1-1, the V gene TRBV5-1; perhaps TRBD1 as D (5 bases). The CDR3 DNA sequence: TGCGCCAGCAGCTTGGCCGGACATTGCGCTGAAGCTTTCTTT. Its protein is CASSLAGHCAEAFF.